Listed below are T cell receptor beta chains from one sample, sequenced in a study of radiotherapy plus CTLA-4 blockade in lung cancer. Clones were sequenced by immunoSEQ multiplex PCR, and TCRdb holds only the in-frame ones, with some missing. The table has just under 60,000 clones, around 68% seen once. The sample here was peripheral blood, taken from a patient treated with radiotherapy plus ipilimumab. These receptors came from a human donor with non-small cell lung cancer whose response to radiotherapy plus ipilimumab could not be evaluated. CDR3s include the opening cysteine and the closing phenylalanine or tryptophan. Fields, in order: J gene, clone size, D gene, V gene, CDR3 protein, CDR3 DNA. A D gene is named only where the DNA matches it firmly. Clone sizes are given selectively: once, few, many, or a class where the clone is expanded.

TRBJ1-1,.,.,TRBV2,CATDFGQGEAFF,TGTGCCACCGACTTCGGGCAGGGTGAAGCTTTCTTT
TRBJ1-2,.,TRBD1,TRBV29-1,CSVLDQIKVGTGPFNYGYTF,TGCAGCGTCCTCGACCAGATTAAAGTGGGGACAGGGCCTTTTAACTATGGCTACACCTTC
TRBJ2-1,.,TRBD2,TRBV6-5,CASSYAGTSGYNEQFF,TGTGCCAGCAGTTACGCGGGGACTAGCGGTTACAATGAGCAGTTCTTC
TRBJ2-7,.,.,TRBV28,CASSPWGHPPSYEQYF,TGTGCCAGCAGTCCATGGGGACACCCGCCCTCCTACGAGCAGTACTTC
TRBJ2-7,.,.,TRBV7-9,CASSLGRLDFIYEQYF,TGTGCCAGCAGCTTAGGACGACTAGACTTTATCTACGAGCAGTACTTC
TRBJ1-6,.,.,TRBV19,CASSQDSYNSPLHF,TGTGCCAGTAGTCAGGACAGCTATAATTCACCCCTCCACTTT
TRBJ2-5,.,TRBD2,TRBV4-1,CASSQEYGTSALQETQYF,TGCGCCAGCAGCCAAGAGTATGGGACTAGCGCCCTCCAAGAGACCCAGTACTTC
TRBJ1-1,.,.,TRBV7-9,CASSRKTSEAFF,TGTGCCAGCAGTCGTAAGACAAGTGAAGCTTTCTTT
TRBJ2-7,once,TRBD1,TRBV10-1,CASSEWTGGSYEQYF,TGCGCCAGCAGTGAGTGGACAGGGGGCTCCTACGAGCAGTACTTC
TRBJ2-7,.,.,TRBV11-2,CASSSGMTYEQYF,TGTGCCAGCAGCTCCGGGATGACCTACGAGCAGTACTTC
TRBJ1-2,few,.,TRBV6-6,CASSYRDGYTF,TGTGCCAGCAGTTACCGAGATGGCTACACCTTC
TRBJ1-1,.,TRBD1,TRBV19,CASSPGTGMNTEAFF,TGTGCCAGTAGCCCCGGGACAGGGATGAACACTGAAGCTTTCTTT